Listed below are T cell receptor beta chains from one sample, sequenced in a study of blood T cell repertoires in COVID-19. TCRdb's table, derived via immunoSEQ multiplex PCR, lists solely in-frame clones and lacks some. The data contain under 75,000 clones, more than 85% of them seen just once; the ten biggest clones take up roughly 4.2%. Sequenced sample: peripheral blood. Receptors originate from a man aged 45 to 65 with active COVID-19. CDR3s include the opening cysteine and the closing phenylalanine or tryptophan. D genes are given only for firm matches. Expanded clones get a size class; other rows say once, few or many, or leave the size out.

v_gene: TRBV27; abundance: few; j_gene: TRBJ1-2; d_gene: NA; CDR3aa: CASSLEARASGYTF; CDR3nt: TGTGCCAGCAGTTTAGAGGCCAGGGCGAGCGGCTACACCTTC
v_gene: TRBV18; abundance: NA; j_gene: TRBJ1-4; d_gene: TRBD1; CDR3aa: CASSRDLQGRPTNEKLFF; CDR3nt: TGTGCCAGCTCACGGGACCTACAGGGGCGCCCAACTAATGAAAAACTGTTTTTT
v_gene: TRBV4-3; abundance: NA; j_gene: TRBJ2-3; d_gene: NA; CDR3aa: CASSQAPRDSVGTDTQYF; CDR3nt: TGCGCCAGCAGCCAAGCGCCCCGGGACTCCGTAGGTACAGATACGCAGTATTTT
v_gene: TRBV7-2; abundance: NA; j_gene: TRBJ2-7; d_gene: TRBD2; CDR3aa: CASSQGGLAGYYEQYF; CDR3nt: TGTGCCAGCAGCCAAGGAGGGCTAGCGGGGTACTACGAGCAGTACTTC
v_gene: TRBV7-7; abundance: few; j_gene: TRBJ2-5; d_gene: NA; CDR3aa: CASSLGRLLTQETQYF; CDR3nt: TGTGCCAGCAGCCTAGGGAGATTGCTGACCCAAGAGACCCAGTACTTC
v_gene: TRBV7-8; abundance: NA; j_gene: TRBJ2-1; d_gene: TRBD2; CDR3aa: CASSLGPSGGAYEQFF; CDR3nt: TGTGCCAGCAGCTTAGGCCCTAGCGGGGGGGCTTATGAGCAGTTCTTC
v_gene: TRBV12-3/TRBV12-4; abundance: NA; j_gene: TRBJ1-2; d_gene: TRBD1; CDR3aa: CASSFTGQGYYTF; CDR3nt: TGTGCCAGCAGTTTTACCGGACAGGGGTACTACACCTTC
v_gene: TRBV24-1; abundance: NA; j_gene: TRBJ1-4; d_gene: TRBD1; CDR3aa: CATSDGQGANEKLFF; CDR3nt: TGTGCCACCAGTGATGGACAGGGAGCGAATGAAAAACTGTTTTTT
v_gene: TRBV28; abundance: NA; j_gene: TRBJ1-6; d_gene: NA; CDR3aa: CASTQGIVSPLHF; CDR3nt: TGTGCCAGCACTCAGGGAATCGTTTCACCCCTCCACTTT
v_gene: TRBV29-1; abundance: NA; j_gene: TRBJ1-6; d_gene: NA; CDR3aa: CSVSRTDNSPLHF; CDR3nt: TGCAGCGTTTCCAGGACAGATAATTCACCCCTCCACTTT
v_gene: TRBV10-2; abundance: NA; j_gene: TRBJ2-7; d_gene: TRBD1; CDR3aa: CASSETGGIYEQYF; CDR3nt: TGCGCCAGCAGTGAGACAGGGGGCATCTACGAGCAGTACTTC
v_gene: TRBV5-1; abundance: NA; j_gene: TRBJ1-2; d_gene: TRBD1; CDR3aa: CASSLRQGYGYTF; CDR3nt: TGCGCCAGCAGCTTGCGACAGGGCTATGGCTACACCTTC
v_gene: TRBV6-4; abundance: NA; j_gene: TRBJ2-1; d_gene: TRBD2; CDR3aa: CASSDSAGGAGNEQFF; CDR3nt: TGTGCCAGCAGTGACTCGGCCGGGGGGGCCGGGAATGAGCAGTTCTTC
v_gene: TRBV12-3/TRBV12-4; abundance: NA; j_gene: TRBJ2-7; d_gene: NA; CDR3aa: CASSLPGSEQYF; CDR3nt: TGTGCCAGCAGTTTACCGGGATCCGAGCAGTACTTC
v_gene: TRBV27; abundance: NA; j_gene: TRBJ1-2; d_gene: TRBD1; CDR3aa: CASSLTGGHGYTF; CDR3nt: TGTGCCAGCAGTTTAACAGGGGGTCACGGCTACACCTTC